The clone carrying this T cell receptor beta chain has ten or more counts. The target antigen is unknown. Unique molecular identifier tags were affixed to discrete cDNA molecules. In TCRdb, the 5' RACE reads were re-called with MiXCR into one record per CDR3 protein. The sample records 25,000 to 30,000 distinct CDR3 sequences, approximately 4.8% being singletons. The data stem from a study of early T cells in non-severe SARS-CoV-2 infection. Study information: Alpha and beta chains were unpaired, from unsorted whole-blood bulk RNA.

Study conclusions and caveats: Missing private and CD4 specificities, VDJdb matching favored anti-spike CD8 responses.

What was sequenced was whole blood. This clonotype originated in an adult who was a healthcare worker with PCR-confirmed SARS-CoV-2 infection or an uninfected control (not recorded which).

The CDR3 DNA sequence: TGTGCCAGCAGCTTGAAACGGGAGAAGGGGACCGGGGAGCTGTTTTTT. Its translation: CASSLKREKGTGELFF. The chain links TRBV5-4 to TRBJ2-2; D perhaps matches TRBD2 (6 bases). Germline V gene data show CDR1 as SGHNT and CDR2 as YYREEE (reference sequence). This CDR3 has 16 residues. With 1 base removed from V and 5 bases from J, the gap between germline ends came to 15 bases.